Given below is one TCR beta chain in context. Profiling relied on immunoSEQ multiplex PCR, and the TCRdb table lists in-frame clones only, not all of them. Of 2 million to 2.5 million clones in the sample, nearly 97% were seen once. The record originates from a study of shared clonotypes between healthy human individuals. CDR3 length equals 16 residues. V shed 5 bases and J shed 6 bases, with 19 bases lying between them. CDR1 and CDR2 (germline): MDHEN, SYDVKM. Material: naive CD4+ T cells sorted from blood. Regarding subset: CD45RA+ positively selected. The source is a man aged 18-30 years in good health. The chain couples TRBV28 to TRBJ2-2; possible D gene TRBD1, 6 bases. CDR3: CASSASSGHGAGELFF. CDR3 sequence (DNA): TGTGCCAGCAGTGCCTCTTCGGGACATGGTGCCGGGGAGCTGTTTTTT.